A selection of T cell receptor beta chains follows, all from one sample in a study of blood T cells in healthy people across ages. TCRdb fed the 5' RACE reads into MiXCR, producing one record per CDR3 protein. This sample yields 700,000 to 1,000,000 distinct CDR3 sequences, of which under 45% are seen a single time; around 21% belongs to the top ten. Specimen: blood. The source is a man aged 55 to 70 in good health. CDR3s include the opening cysteine and the closing phenylalanine or tryptophan. A D gene is named only where the DNA matches it firmly. Clone size is shown for a subset of rows, as once, few, many or a class of expanded clone.

CASSQVERSTEAFF	TGCGCCAGCAGCCAAGTTGAGAGGAGTACTGAAGCTTTCTTT	.	few	TRBV4-1	TRBJ1-1
CATFRPGQGKEKLFF	TGTGCCACCTTTCGTCCGGGACAGGGCAAGGAAAAACTGTTTTTT	TRBD1	.	TRBV24-1	TRBJ1-4
CASSQREGPYGYTF	TGTGCCAGCAGCCAAAGGGAAGGCCCTTATGGCTACACCTTC	.	few	TRBV3-1	TRBJ1-2
CASSLLREVEQFF	TGCGCCAGCAGCTTGCTCAGGGAAGTTGAGCAGTTCTTC	.	.	TRBV5-1	TRBJ2-1
CASRVEGAKGTQYF	TGTGCCAGCCGTGTCGAGGGGGCAAAAGGGACGCAGTATTTT	TRBD1	few	TRBV7-2	TRBJ2-3
CASSLTWTEAFF	TGTGCCAGCAGCTTAACTTGGACAGAAGCTTTCTTT	.	few	TRBV7-9	TRBJ1-1
CASSLGRQGQASPLHF	TGTGCCAGCAGTTTAGGGCGCCAGGGTCAGGCTTCACCCCTCCACTTT	.	.	TRBV27	TRBJ1-6
CAISEGTSALGIEQFF	TGTGCCATCAGTGAGGGGACTAGCGCCCTAGGTATTGAGCAGTTCTTC	TRBD2	many	TRBV10-3	TRBJ2-1
CSVALTETQYF	TGCAGCGTTGCCTTGACGGAGACCCAGTACTTC	.	many	TRBV29-1	TRBJ2-5
CASSSSPTGFSYEQYF	TGTGCCAGCAGCTCGTCCCCCACCGGGTTTTCCTACGAGCAGTACTTC	.	few	TRBV5-6	TRBJ2-7
CSARRSQGPSYEQYF	TGCAGTGCTAGACGATCTCAGGGGCCCTCCTACGAGCAGTACTTC	.	.	TRBV20-1	TRBJ2-7
CASQGGPNEKLFF	TGCGCCAGTCAAGGGGGCCCTAATGAAAAACTGTTTTTT	TRBD1	few	TRBV4-3	TRBJ1-4
CASSYEGGQPQHF	TGTGCCAGCAGCTACGAGGGAGGTCAGCCCCAGCATTTT	.	once	TRBV7-9	TRBJ1-5
CASTRRTSGGGDTQYF	TGTGCCAGCACCAGGCGGACTAGCGGGGGAGGGGATACGCAGTATTTT	TRBD2	.	TRBV12-3/TRBV12-4	TRBJ2-3
CASTLGWTGETGELFF	TGTGCCAGCACCCTAGGTTGGACAGGGGAAACCGGGGAGCTGTTTTTT	TRBD1	.	TRBV25-1	TRBJ2-2
CSATSSRPFYEQYF	TGCAGTGCTACCTCCAGCAGGCCATTCTACGAGCAGTACTTC	.	.	TRBV20-1	TRBJ2-7
CASMEDRGLVGGATDTQYF	TGTGCCAGCATGGAGGACAGGGGGCTGGTTGGGGGGGCAACAGATACGCAGTATTTT	TRBD1	.	TRBV28	TRBJ2-3
CASTIGDRGNTEAFF	TGTGCCAGCACCATAGGGGACAGGGGGAACACTGAAGCTTTCTTT	TRBD1	.	TRBV12-3/TRBV12-4	TRBJ1-1
CSATSGRTEGQYF	TGCAGTGCTACGAGCGGGAGAACGGAGGGGCAGTACTTC	TRBD2	.	TRBV20-1	TRBJ2-7
CAWSGFSQETQYF	TGTGCCTGGAGTGGTTTCTCTCAAGAGACCCAGTACTTC	.	.	TRBV30	TRBJ2-5
CASSLAWGSYEQYF	TGTGCCAGCAGCTTAGCGTGGGGCTCCTACGAGCAGTACTTC	.	.	TRBV7-8	TRBJ2-7
CASHTGRGGTEAFF	TGTGCCAGCCACACGGGAAGGGGTGGTACTGAAGCTTTCTTT	.	once	TRBV3-1	TRBJ1-1
CASTTGRGAELSNEQFF	TGTGCCAGCACAACCGGTCGGGGGGCTGAACTGAGCAATGAGCAGTTCTTC	.	few	TRBV6-1	TRBJ2-1
CSVEDGVNSPLHF	TGCAGCGTTGAAGATGGAGTTAATTCACCCCTCCACTTT	.	.	TRBV29-1	TRBJ1-6
CSASGDRGPADTQYF	TGCAGTGCTAGCGGAGACAGGGGTCCGGCAGATACGCAGTATTTT	TRBD1	.	TRBV20-1	TRBJ2-3
CAWSGRGSEETQYF	TGTGCCTGGAGTGGACGGGGCAGCGAAGAGACCCAGTACTTC	.	.	TRBV30	TRBJ2-5
CASSPGQIYNSPLHF	TGCGCCAGCAGCCCTGGACAGATCTATAATTCACCCCTCCACTTT	.	.	TRBV5-1	TRBJ1-6
CASSEGTGGFGYTF	TGCGCCAGCAGCGAAGGGACAGGGGGCTTCGGCTACACCTTC	TRBD1	.	TRBV5-1	TRBJ1-2
CASSGQEWNNSPLHF	TGTGCCAGCAGCGGACAGGAGTGGAATAATTCACCCCTCCACTTT	.	many	TRBV9	TRBJ1-6
CASSEQGINSPLHF	TGTGCCAGCAGTGAGCAGGGCATAAACTCACCCCTCCACTTT	.	few	TRBV25-1	TRBJ1-6
CASSLQSAAYGYTF	TGTGCCAGCAGCTTGCAATCGGCCGCCTATGGCTACACCTTC	.	many	TRBV5-6	TRBJ1-2
CASSFMGKSQEGTQYF	TGTGCCAGCAGTTTTATGGGGAAGTCGCAAGAAGGGACCCAGTACTTC	.	.	TRBV27	TRBJ2-5
CASSPGASGEETQYF	TGTGCCAGCAGCCCGGGGGCTAGCGGGGAAGAGACCCAGTACTTC	TRBD2	.	TRBV9	TRBJ2-5
CASSRGARYNEQFF	TGTGCCAGCTCACGGGGGGCCCGCTACAATGAGCAGTTCTTC	.	once	TRBV18	TRBJ2-1
CATAERGQGGYGYTF	TGTGCCACTGCGGAGCGAGGACAGGGCGGTTATGGCTACACCTTC	TRBD1	.	TRBV6-5	TRBJ1-2
CASSLSTVGYQPQHF	TGTGCCAGCAGCTTAAGTACAGTGGGGTATCAGCCCCAGCATTTT	.	.	TRBV7-2	TRBJ1-5